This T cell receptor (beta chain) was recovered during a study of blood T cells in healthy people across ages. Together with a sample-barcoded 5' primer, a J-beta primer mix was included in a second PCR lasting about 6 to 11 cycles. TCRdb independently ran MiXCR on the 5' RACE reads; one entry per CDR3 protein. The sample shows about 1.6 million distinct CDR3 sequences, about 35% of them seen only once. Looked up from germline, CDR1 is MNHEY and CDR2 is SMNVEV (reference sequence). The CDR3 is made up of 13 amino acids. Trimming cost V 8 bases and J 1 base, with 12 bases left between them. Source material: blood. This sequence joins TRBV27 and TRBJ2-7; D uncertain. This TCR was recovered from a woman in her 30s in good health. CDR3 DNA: TGTGCCAGCGCTCCCCTGGGGTCCTACGAGCAGTACTTC. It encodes CASAPLGSYEQYF.